This T cell receptor beta chain originates from a study of T cells in Graves' hyperthyroidism and ophthalmopathy (dated by TCRdb to the late 2010s). A note on the overall study: Peripheral blood was sampled at the time of initial diagnosis, prior to any treatment. To identify TCR V-J signatures that set the groups apart, the researchers used a discovery cohort of 100 patients, made up of 40 to 45 with Graves' ophthalmopathy and some 60 with stable Graves' hyperthyroidism. Prospective prediction of ophthalmopathy was tested in an independent validation cohort of 18 to 20 hyperthyroidism patients and 17 patients who later progressed to ophthalmopathy. The roughly 94 discovery patients were randomly divided into training and test sets at a 7:3 ratio. The study also compared thyroid tissue and blood T-cell repertoires from more than five Graves' hyperthyroidism patients. Following sampling, methimazole starting at 30 mg daily was given to hyperthyroidism patients, and high-dose intravenous methylprednisolone was given to ophthalmopathy patients. TCR Vbeta CDR3 sequencing of 135 peripheral blood samples (approximately 44 ophthalmopathy, 75 to 80 hyperthyroidism and roughly 17 progressor patients) is reported in the paper. General study outcomes and caveats: In validation, the model predicted progression to ophthalmopathy with 60% to 71% sensitivity and around 72% specificity, a median of about 6 months before onset. No statistical method was used to set the sample size in advance, and investigators knew the group allocation. Most expanded thyroid clonotypes (frequency above 0.001) were also found in blood, which suggests that blood repertoires may mirror thyroid immune responses. Ophthalmopathy was separated from stable hyperthyroidism by a 13 V-J signature model, with just over 85% sensitivity and roughly 81% specificity obtained in cross-validation and 80%/75% obtained in testing.

According to the germline V gene (reference sequence), CDR1 reads LGHDT and CDR2 reads YNNKEL. V and J are trimmed by 4 bases and 5 bases, and the gene matches miss 9 bases of the junction. Spanning cysteine to phenylalanine, the CDR3 consists of 15 amino acids. Solely the CDR3 DNA is kept, with 45 bases framed from the first base. The TCR beta CDR3 regions were amplified from the RNA transcripts. The TCR CDR3 was subjected to a first round of RT-PCR using the HTBI primer set and the Qiagen OneStep RT-PCR kit. Libraries were constructed in a second round of multiplex PCR, after which size selection and purification were carried out. Paired-end sequencing of the libraries was performed with 100 bp reads on an Illumina HiSeq2000. Regarding the original processing steps: SOAPnuke was used to process the raw data, with reads discarded if the reads contained adapters or uncalled bases, had a mean Phred below 15, or lacked an exact constant-primer or identifier match. COPE v1.2.5 was used to merge the high-quality paired reads, and each unique nucleotide sequence was defined as a clonotype. MiTCR v1.1 was used to align the clonotypes against IMGT TRBV, TRBD and TRBJ reference segments. Only V-J combinations with frequency above 0.0001, covering 99% to 99.2% of repertoires, were analysed. The TCS score was defined as F50 (clonal expansion) divided by E x V (chaos), with BLOSUM62-based TCRdist calculated between CDR3 peptides within each V-J. Welch's t-statistics and random forest reduced some 510 V-J features to 13, which were used in a naive Bayes classifier (R e1071). TCRdb cleaned the public reads at Q25 with fastp, built clones with MiXCR and kept in-frame beta chains. Records with the same CDR3 protein are collapsed into one entry carrying the most frequent genes and DNA. For this entry, the V and J calls and clone size follow TCRdb and not the study's own pipeline. The sample has roughly 420,000 distinct CDR3 sequences on record, 15% to 19% of them singletons. The ten largest clonotypes hold less than 15% of the sample.

Graves' hyperthyroidism was defined as stable when no progression to ophthalmopathy occurred over 18 months of follow-up. The hyperthyroidism patients were between 18 and 65 years old and newly diagnosed, with a disease duration of less than 2 months. The study excluded patients with uncontrolled infections, other autoimmune diseases, pregnancy or lactation. Diagnoses were established on the basis of clinical symptoms, serum thyroxine and TRAb, thyroid ultrasound, and orbital computed tomography. PBMCs were isolated from approximately 10 ml of fresh peripheral blood by Ficoll-Paque density gradient centrifugation. Trizol reagent was used to extract total RNA, and RNA quality was then checked on an Agilent 2100 Bioanalyzer. The table lists this clonotype with many counts. What antigen it recognizes has not been identified. The sample holds no much larger clone one base away, and base qualities are not on file.

Source material: blood. This clonotype originated in a woman in her late teens or twenties with Graves' hyperthyroidism. The chain couples TRBV3-1 to TRBJ2-3, with 7 bases in between that match TRBD2. The bases are TGTGCCAGCAGCCTGAGTTGGCGGGAGATAGATACGCAGTATTTT. Its protein product is CASSLSWREIDTQYF.